This is a list of T cell receptor beta chains from one sample in a study of OX40 agonist ivuxolimab in advanced cancers. The method was immunoSEQ multiplex PCR; TCRdb's version includes in-frame clones alone and lacks a portion of them. The table lists about 54,000 clones, approximately 91% of them singletons, with roughly 12% in the top ten. The specimen was CD4+ or CD8+ T cells sorted from blood, collected in a trial of the OX40 agonist ivuxolimab. The receptors come from an adult with an advanced solid tumor such as melanoma, head and neck, liver or kidney cancer. CDR3s include the opening cysteine and the closing phenylalanine or tryptophan. A D gene is named only where the DNA matches it firmly. Clone size is shown for a subset of rows, as once, few, many or a class of expanded clone.

clone_size j_call v_call d_call cdr3_aa cdr3_nt
NA TRBJ1-5 TRBV21-1 NA CKGGRGREPQHF TGTAAGGGGGGCAGGGGGCGTGAGCCCCAGCATTTT
NA TRBJ1-1 TRBV5-1 NA CASSSGGYFEAFF TGCGCCAGCAGCTCAGGAGGGTATTTTGAAGCTTTCTTT
NA TRBJ2-5 TRBV5-5 TRBD1 CASSLQGAEETQYF TGTGCCAGCAGCTTGCAGGGGGCGGAAGAGACCCAGTACTTC
NA TRBJ2-5 TRBV11-2 TRBD2 CASSSLAGVQETQYF TGTGCCAGCAGCTCTTTAGCGGGGGTCCAAGAGACCCAGTACTTC
NA TRBJ1-3 TRBV7-2 TRBD1 CASSLRDRSNTIYF TGTGCCAGCAGCTTAAGGGACAGATCAAACACCATATATTTT
NA TRBJ1-1 TRBV5-1 TRBD1 CASSDRVRAEAFF TGCGCCAGCAGCGACAGGGTGAGGGCTGAAGCTTTCTTT
NA TRBJ1-4 TRBV2 NA CASSEGTYNEKLFF TGTGCCAGCAGTGAGGGCACATACAATGAAAAACTGTTTTTT
NA TRBJ2-5 TRBV18 TRBD1 CASSRTGEETQYF TGTGCCAGCTCAAGGACAGGGGAAGAGACCCAGTACTTC
NA TRBJ1-2 TRBV19 TRBD1 CASNRDRSFHGYTF TGTGCCAGTAATAGGGACAGAAGCTTTCATGGCTACACCTTC
NA TRBJ1-5 TRBV27 NA CASSPSRGQPQHF TGTGCCAGCAGTCCCAGCCGGGGTCAGCCCCAGCATTTT
few TRBJ2-7 TRBV7-9 NA CASSLVVLYRGSYEQYF TGTGCCAGCAGCTTAGTAGTCCTTTATCGTGGCTCCTACGAGCAGTACTTC
NA TRBJ1-5 TRBV19 NA CASSISHGDQPQHF TGTGCCAGTAGTATTAGCCACGGAGATCAGCCCCAGCATTTT
NA TRBJ2-2 TRBV19 NA CASSPRGTGELFF TGTGCCAGTAGCCCCCGGGGCACCGGGGAGCTGTTTTTT
NA TRBJ2-7 TRBV6-5 NA CASASGPYEQYF TGTGCCAGCGCTTCTGGGCCCTACGAGCAGTACTTC
NA TRBJ1-4 TRBV5-1 NA CASSFTGTVNEKLFF TGCGCCAGCAGCTTCACCGGGACGGTCAATGAAAAACTGTTTTTT
NA TRBJ1-2 TRBV5-1 TRBD1 CASSLGTGGLVGYTF TGCGCCAGCAGCTTGGGGACAGGGGGCCTTGTTGGCTACACCTTC
NA TRBJ1-1 TRBV25-1 NA CASSESGGSEAFF TGTGCCAGCAGTGAATCGGGGGGGTCTGAAGCTTTCTTT
once TRBJ2-5 TRBV5-1 NA CASSLGLSEETQYF TGCGCCAGCAGCTTGGGGCTGTCAGAAGAGACCCAGTACTTC
NA TRBJ1-4 TRBV29-1 NA CSVRWGEKLFF TGCAGCGTTCGGTGGGGGGAAAAACTGTTTTTT
NA TRBJ2-1 TRBV18 NA CASSPPGDVSEQFF TGTGCCAGCTCACCTCCCGGGGACGTCAGTGAGCAGTTCTTC
few TRBJ1-5 TRBV6-6 NA CASFEGLSNQPQHF TGTGCCAGCTTTGAGGGTTTAAGCAATCAGCCCCAGCATTTT
NA TRBJ1-2 TRBV28 NA CASSLWIKTVNYGYTF TGTGCCAGCAGTTTATGGATCAAGACAGTTAACTATGGCTACACCTTC
NA TRBJ2-7 TRBV4-1 NA CASSQPVRGSYEQYF TGCGCCAGCAGCCAACCAGTTCGGGGCTCCTACGAGCAGTACTTC
NA TRBJ1-2 TRBV29-1 TRBD1 CSGGTGDAGYTF TGCAGCGGCGGGACAGGGGATGCTGGCTACACCTTC
NA TRBJ2-5 TRBV7-8 TRBD2 CASSFQRGAETQYF TGTGCCAGCAGCTTCCAGCGGGGGGCAGAGACCCAGTACTTC
NA TRBJ2-7 TRBV18 NA CASSPSGGPRFYEQYF TGTGCCAGCTCACCTTCCGGAGGGCCCCGTTTCTACGAGCAGTACTTC
NA TRBJ2-7 TRBV28 TRBD1 CASRRTGVTYEQYF TGTGCCAGCAGGCGGACAGGGGTTACCTACGAGCAGTACTTC
NA TRBJ2-6 TRBV6-6 TRBD2 CASSYSPGGPNVLTF TGTGCCAGCAGTTACTCTCCGGGGGGGCCCAACGTCCTGACTTTC
once TRBJ1-6 TRBV5-1 TRBD1 CASSSQGSSYNSPLHF TGCGCCAGCAGCTCACAGGGGAGCTCCTATAATTCACCCCTCCACTTT
once TRBJ2-3 TRBV18 NA CASSPHSTDTQYF TGTGCCAGCTCACCGCACAGCACAGATACGCAGTATTTT
NA TRBJ2-3 TRBV27 TRBD2 CASSFSGWGLARTDTQYF TGTGCCAGCAGTTTCTCCGGCTGGGGACTAGCAAGAACAGATACGCAGTATTTT
NA TRBJ1-5 TRBV27 TRBD1 CASNPGGHGNQPQHF TGTGCCAGCAACCCAGGGGGCCATGGCAATCAGCCCCAGCATTTT
few TRBJ2-3 TRBV19 NA CASSMWGRGGTDTQYF TGTGCCAGTAGTATGTGGGGGCGAGGAGGCACAGATACGCAGTATTTT